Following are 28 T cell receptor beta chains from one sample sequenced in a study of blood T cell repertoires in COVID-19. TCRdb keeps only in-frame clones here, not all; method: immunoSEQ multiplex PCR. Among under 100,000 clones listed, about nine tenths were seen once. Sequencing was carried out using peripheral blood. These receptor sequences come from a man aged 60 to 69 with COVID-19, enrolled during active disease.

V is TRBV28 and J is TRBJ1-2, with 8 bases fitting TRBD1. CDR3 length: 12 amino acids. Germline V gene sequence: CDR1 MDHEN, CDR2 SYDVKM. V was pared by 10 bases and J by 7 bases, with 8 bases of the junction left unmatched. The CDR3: CAIRTGGAGYTF. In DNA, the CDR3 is TGTGCCATTCGTACAGGGGGTGCTGGCTACACCTTC.

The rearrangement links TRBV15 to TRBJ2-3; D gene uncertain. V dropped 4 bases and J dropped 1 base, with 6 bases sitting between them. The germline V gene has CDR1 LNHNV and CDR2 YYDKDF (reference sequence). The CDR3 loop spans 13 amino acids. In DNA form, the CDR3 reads TGTGCCACCAGCAAGCTGCGCACAGATACGCAGTATTTT. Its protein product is CATSKLRTDTQYF.

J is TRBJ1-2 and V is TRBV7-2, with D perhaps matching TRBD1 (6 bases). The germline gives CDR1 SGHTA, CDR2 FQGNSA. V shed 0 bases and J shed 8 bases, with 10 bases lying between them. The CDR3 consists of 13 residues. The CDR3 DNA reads TGTGCCAGCAGCTTAGCGGAAGGGGGAGGCTACACCTTC. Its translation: CASSLAEGGGYTF.

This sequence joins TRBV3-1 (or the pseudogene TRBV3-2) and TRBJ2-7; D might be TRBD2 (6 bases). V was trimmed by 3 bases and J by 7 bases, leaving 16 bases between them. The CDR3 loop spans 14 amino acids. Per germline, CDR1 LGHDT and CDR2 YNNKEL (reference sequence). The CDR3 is CASSHRTGVEEQYF. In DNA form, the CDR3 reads TGTGCCAGCAGCCACAGGACGGGAGTGGAAGAGCAGTACTTC.

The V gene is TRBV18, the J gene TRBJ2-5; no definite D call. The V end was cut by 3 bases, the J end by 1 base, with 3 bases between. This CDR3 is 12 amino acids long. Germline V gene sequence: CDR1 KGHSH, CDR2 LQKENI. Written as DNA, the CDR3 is TGTGCCAGCTCACCCTCCCAAGAGACCCAGTACTTC. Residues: CASSPSQETQYF.

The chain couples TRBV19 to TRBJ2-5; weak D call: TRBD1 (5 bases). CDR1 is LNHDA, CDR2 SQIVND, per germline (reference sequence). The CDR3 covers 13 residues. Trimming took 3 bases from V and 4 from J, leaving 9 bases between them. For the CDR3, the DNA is TGTGCCAGTAGTATCCTCCAGGGAGAGACCCAGTACTTC. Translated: CASSILQGETQYF.

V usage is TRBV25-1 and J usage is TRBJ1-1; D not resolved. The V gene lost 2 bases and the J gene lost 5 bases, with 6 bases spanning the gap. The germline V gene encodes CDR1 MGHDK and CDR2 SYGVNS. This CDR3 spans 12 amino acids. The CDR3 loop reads CASSETWTEAFF. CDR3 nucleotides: TGTGCCAGCAGTGAAACTTGGACTGAAGCTTTCTTT.

In DNA form, the CDR3 reads TGTGCCAGCACTCAGGACAGTGGATACAATGAGCAGTTCTTC. Its protein is CASTQDSGYNEQFF. The chain is built from TRBV6-5 and TRBJ2-1; possible D gene TRBD1, 6 bases. V gave up 7 bases and J gave up 4 bases, with 14 bases separating them. Germline loops: CDR1 MNHEY, CDR2 SVGAGI. This CDR3 contains 14 residues.

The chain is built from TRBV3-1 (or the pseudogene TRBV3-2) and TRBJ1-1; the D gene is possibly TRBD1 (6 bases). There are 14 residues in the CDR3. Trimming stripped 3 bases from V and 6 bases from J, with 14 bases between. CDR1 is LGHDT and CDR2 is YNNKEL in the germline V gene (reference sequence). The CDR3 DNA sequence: TGTGCCAGCAGCCAGCAGGGATCAGGGGCTGAAGCTTTCTTT. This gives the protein CASSQQGSGAEAFF.

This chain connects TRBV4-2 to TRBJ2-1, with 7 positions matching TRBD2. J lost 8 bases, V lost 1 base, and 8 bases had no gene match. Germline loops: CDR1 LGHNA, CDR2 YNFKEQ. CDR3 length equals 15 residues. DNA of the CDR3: TGTGCCAGCAGCCAAGGGTTGGGCGGGGGATATGAGCAGTTCTTC. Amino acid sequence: CASSQGLGGGYEQFF.

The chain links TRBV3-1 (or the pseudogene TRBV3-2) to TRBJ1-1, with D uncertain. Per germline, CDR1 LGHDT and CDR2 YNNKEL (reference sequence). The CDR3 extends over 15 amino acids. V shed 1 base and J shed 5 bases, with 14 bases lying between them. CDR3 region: CASSQAYGPGTEAFF. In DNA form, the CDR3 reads TGTGCCAGCAGCCAAGCCTACGGTCCGGGGACTGAAGCTTTCTTT.

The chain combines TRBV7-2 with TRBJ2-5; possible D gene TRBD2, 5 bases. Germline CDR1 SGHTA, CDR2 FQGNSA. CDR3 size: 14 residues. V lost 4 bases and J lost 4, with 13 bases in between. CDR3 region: CASSSRQDSETQYF. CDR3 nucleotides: TGTGCCAGCAGCTCCCGGCAGGACTCAGAGACCCAGTACTTC.

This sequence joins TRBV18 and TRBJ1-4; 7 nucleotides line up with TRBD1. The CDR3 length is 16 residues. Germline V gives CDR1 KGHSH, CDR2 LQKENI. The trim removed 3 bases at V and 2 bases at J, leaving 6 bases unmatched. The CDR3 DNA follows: TGTGCCAGCTCACCGTTACAGGGGCGCACTAATGAAAAACTGTTTTTT. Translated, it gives CASSPLQGRTNEKLFF.

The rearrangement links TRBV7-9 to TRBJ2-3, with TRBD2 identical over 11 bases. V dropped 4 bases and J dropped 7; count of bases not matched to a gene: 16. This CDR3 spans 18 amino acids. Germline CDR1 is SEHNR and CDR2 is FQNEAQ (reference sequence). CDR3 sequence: CASSSPGLSGRAENTQYF. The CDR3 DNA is TGTGCCAGCAGCTCCCCCGGACTTAGCGGGAGGGCTGAAAATACGCAGTATTTT.

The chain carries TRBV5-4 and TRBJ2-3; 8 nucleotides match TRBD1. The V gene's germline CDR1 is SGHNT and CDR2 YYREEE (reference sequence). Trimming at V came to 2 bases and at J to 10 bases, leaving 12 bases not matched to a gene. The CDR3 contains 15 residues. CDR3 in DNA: TGTGCCAGCAGCTTAGGCGGACAGGGTGTGAAGGCGCAGTATTTT. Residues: CASSLGGQGVKAQYF.

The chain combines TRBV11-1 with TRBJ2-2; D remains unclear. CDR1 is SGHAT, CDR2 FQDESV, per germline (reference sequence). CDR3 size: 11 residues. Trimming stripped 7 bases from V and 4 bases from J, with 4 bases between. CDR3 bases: TGTGCCAGCACCGGCACCGGGGAGCTGTTTTTT. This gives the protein CASTGTGELFF.

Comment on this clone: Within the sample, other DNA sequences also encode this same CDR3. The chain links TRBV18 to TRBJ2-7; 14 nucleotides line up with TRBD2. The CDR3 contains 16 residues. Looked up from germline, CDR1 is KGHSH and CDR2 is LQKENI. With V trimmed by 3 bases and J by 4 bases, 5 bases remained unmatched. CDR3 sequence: CASSPGTSGRGYEQYF. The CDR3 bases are TGTGCCAGCTCACCGGGGACTAGCGGGAGAGGGTACGAGCAGTACTTC.

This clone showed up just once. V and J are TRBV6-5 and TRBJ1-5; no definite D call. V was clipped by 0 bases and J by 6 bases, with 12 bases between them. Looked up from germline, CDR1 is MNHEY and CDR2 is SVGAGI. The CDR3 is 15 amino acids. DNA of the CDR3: TGTGCCAGCAGTTACTCGGCAGGATCAACTCAGCCCCAGCATTTT. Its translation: CASSYSAGSTQPQHF.

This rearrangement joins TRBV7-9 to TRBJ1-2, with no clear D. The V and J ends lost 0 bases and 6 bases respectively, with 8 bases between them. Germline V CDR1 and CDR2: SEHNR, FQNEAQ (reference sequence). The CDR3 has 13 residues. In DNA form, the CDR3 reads TGTGCCAGCAGCTTAGCCGGACTGGATGGCTACACCTTC. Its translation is CASSLAGLDGYTF.

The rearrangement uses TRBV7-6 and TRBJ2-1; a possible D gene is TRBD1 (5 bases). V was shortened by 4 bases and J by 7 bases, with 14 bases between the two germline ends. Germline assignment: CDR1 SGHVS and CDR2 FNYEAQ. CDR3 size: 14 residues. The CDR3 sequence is CASSSFLKGNEQFF. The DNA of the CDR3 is TGTGCCAGCAGCTCCTTTCTAAAGGGGAATGAGCAGTTCTTC.

CDR3 loop: CASSQGSGSTTQYF. The CDR3 nucleotides are TGTGCCAGCAGCCAAGGGAGCGGGAGTACGACCCAGTACTTC. The V call is TRBV3-1 (or the pseudogene TRBV3-2), the J call TRBJ2-5, with TRBD2 matching 8 bases. V was clipped by 1 base and J by 7 bases; unmatched bases: 5. CDR1 LGHDT and CDR2 YNNKEL come from the germline V gene (reference sequence). The CDR3 runs to 14 residues.

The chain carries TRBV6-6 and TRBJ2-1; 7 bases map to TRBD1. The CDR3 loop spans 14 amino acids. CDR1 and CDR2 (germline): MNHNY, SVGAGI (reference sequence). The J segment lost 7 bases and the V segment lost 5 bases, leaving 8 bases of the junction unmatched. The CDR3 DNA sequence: TGTGCCAGCAGTACGGGACAGATGGGAAATGAGCAGTTCTTC. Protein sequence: CASSTGQMGNEQFF.

The CDR3 reads CASSYTGSGYTF. The CDR3 bases are TGTGCCAGCAGTTACACGGGATCTGGCTACACCTTC. The rearrangement links TRBV6-5 to TRBJ1-2; the D is unclear. Germline CDR1 and CDR2: MNHEY and SVGAGI. The V end lost 2 bases, the J end lost 7 bases, and 8 bases lay between the germline ends. The CDR3 spans 12 residues.

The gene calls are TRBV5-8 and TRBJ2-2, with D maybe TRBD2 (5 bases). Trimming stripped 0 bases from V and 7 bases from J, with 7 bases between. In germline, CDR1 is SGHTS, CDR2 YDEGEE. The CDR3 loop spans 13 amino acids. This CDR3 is CASSLDGSGELFF. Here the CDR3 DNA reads TGTGCCAGCAGCTTGGATGGGAGCGGGGAGCTGTTTTTT.

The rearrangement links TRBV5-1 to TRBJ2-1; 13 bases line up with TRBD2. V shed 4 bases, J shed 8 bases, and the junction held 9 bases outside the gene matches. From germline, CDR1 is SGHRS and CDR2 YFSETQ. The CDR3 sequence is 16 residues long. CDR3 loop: CASSDTSGRAMDEQFF. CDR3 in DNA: TGCGCCAGCAGCGATACTAGCGGGAGGGCCATGGATGAGCAGTTCTTC.

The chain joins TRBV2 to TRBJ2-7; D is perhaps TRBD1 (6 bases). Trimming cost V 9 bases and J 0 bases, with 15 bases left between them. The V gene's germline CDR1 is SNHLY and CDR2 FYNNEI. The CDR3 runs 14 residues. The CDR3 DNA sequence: TGTGCCAGTTCCGGGACAATGAGCTCCTACGAGCAGTACTTC. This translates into CASSGTMSSYEQYF.

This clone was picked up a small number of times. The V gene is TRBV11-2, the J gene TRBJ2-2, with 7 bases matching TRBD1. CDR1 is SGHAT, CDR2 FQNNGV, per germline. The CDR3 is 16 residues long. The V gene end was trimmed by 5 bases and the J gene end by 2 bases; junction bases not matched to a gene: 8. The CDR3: CASSLRDRPNTGELFF. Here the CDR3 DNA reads TGTGCCAGCAGCCTACGGGACAGACCTAACACCGGGGAGCTGTTTTTT.

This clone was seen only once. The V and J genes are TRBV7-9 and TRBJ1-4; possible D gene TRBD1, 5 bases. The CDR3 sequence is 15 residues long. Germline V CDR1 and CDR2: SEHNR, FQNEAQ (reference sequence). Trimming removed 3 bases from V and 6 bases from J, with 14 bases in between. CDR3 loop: CASSLSRQGHEKLFF. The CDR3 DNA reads TGTGCCAGCAGCTTGTCTCGTCAGGGTCATGAAAAACTGTTTTTT.